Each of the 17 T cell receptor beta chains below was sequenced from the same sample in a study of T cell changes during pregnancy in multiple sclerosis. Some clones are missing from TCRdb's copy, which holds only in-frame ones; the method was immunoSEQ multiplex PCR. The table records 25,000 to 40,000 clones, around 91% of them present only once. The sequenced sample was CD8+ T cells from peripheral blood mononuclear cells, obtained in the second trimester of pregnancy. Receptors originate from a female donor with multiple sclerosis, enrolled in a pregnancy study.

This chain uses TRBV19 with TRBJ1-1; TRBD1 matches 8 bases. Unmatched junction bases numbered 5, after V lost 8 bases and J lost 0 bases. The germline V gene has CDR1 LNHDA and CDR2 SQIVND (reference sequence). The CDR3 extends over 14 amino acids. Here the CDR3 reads CASGPRGLNTEAFF. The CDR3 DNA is TGTGCCAGTGGGCCCAGGGGGCTGAACACTGAAGCTTTCTTT.

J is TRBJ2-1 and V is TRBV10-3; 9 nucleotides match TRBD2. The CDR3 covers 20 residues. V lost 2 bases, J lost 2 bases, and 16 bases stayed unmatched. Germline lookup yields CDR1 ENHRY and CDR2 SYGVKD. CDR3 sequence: CAISEIWSSGEPQTYNEQFF. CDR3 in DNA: TGTGCCATCAGTGAGATCTGGTCTAGCGGGGAGCCCCAAACCTACAATGAGCAGTTCTTC.

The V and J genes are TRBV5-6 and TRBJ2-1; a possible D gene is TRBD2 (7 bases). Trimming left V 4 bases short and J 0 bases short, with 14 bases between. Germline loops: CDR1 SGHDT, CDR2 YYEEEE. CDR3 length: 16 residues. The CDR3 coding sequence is TGTGCCAGCAGCCCAAGGGGGGGGAGCTCCTACAATGAGCAGTTCTTC. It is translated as CASSPRGGSSYNEQFF.

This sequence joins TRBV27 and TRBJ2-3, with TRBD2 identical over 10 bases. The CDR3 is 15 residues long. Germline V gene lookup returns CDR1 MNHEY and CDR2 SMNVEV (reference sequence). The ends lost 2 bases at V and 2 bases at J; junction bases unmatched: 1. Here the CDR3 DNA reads TGTGCCAGCAGTTTACTAGCGGGAGCCACAGATACGCAGTATTTT. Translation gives CASSLLAGATDTQYF.

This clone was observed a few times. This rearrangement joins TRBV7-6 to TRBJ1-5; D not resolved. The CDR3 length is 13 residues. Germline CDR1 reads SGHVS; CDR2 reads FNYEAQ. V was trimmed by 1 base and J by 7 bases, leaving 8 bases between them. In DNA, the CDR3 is TGTGCCAGCAGCTTAGGGGCAGACCAGCCCCAGCATTTT. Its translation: CASSLGADQPQHF.

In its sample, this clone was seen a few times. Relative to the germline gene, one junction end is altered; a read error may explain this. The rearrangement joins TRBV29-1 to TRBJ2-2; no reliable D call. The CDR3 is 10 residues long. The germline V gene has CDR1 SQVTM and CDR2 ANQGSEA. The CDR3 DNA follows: TGCAGCGTTAAGACTCTCCGAGCTGTTTTT. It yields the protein CSVKTLRAVF.

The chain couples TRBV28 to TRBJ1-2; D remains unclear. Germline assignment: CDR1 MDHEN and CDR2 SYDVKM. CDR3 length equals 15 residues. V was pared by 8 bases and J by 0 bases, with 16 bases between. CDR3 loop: CASHSRALANYGYTF. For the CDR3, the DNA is TGTGCCAGCCATTCGAGGGCCTTAGCTAACTATGGCTACACCTTC.

CDR3 nucleotide sequence: TGTGCCAGCAGCTTCTATCCGATAGGGGGTTCCTACGAGCAGTACTTC. Translating it yields CASSFYPIGGSYEQYF. The chain is built from TRBV7-9 and TRBJ2-7; possible D gene TRBD1, 6 bases. The CDR3 sequence is 16 residues long. CDR1 and CDR2 from the germline V gene are SEHNR and FQNEAQ (reference sequence). V shed 3 bases and J shed 1 base, with 16 bases lying between them.

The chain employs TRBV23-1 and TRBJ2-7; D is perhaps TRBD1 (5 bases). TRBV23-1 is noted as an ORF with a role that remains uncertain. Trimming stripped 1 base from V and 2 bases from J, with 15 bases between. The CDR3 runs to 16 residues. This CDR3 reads CASSQLSRVGPYEQYF. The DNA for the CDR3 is TGCGCCAGCAGTCAATTATCCAGGGTAGGCCCCTACGAGCAGTACTTC.

In DNA form, the CDR3 reads TGTGCCTCCTCGGGCCAGAGCATGGGACTAAGGTCCACAGATACGCAGTATTTT. Protein: CASSGQSMGLRSTDTQYF. The chain carries TRBV30 and TRBJ2-3, with 7 bases fitting TRBD2. The junction had 21 bases not matched to a gene; V was cut back by 7 bases and J by 2 bases. CDR1 GTSNPN and CDR2 SVGIG come from the germline V gene (reference sequence). The CDR3 is 18 amino acids.

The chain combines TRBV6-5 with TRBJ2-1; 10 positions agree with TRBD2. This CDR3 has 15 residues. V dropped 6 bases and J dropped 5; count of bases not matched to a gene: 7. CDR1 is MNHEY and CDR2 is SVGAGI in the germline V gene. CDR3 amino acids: CASRTEREGDNEQFF. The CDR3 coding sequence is TGTGCCAGCAGAACCGAGCGGGAGGGAGACAATGAGCAGTTCTTC.

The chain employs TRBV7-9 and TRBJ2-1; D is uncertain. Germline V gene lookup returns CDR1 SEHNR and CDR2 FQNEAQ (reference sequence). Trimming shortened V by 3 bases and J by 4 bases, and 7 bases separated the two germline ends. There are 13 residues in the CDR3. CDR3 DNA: TGTGCCAGCAGCTTCGAGGAGTACAATGAGCAGTTCTTC. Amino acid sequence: CASSFEEYNEQFF.

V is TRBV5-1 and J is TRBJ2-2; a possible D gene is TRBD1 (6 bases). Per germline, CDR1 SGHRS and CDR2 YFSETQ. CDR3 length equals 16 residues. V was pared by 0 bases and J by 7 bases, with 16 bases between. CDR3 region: CASSLAVAGEGGELFF. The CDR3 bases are TGCGCCAGCAGCTTGGCCGTTGCAGGGGAAGGCGGGGAGCTGTTTTTT.

The CDR3 nucleotides read TGTGCCAGCAGTGACGTAGCGGGAACGAGCAATGAGCAGTTCTTC. It codes for CASSDVAGTSNEQFF. The chain joins TRBV6-4 to TRBJ2-1; 8 nucleotides agree with TRBD2. The V segment lost 2 bases and the J segment 6 bases; nucleotides outside the gene matches: 6. Germline CDR1 and CDR2: MRHNA and SNTAGT. This CDR3 is 15 amino acids long.

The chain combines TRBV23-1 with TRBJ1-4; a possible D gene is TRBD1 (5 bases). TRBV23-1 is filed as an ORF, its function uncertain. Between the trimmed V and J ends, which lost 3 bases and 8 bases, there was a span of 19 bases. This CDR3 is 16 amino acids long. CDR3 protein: CASSHGGAPFREKLFF. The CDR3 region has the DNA TGCGCCAGCAGTCATGGCGGGGCCCCCTTCCGAGAAAAACTGTTTTTT.

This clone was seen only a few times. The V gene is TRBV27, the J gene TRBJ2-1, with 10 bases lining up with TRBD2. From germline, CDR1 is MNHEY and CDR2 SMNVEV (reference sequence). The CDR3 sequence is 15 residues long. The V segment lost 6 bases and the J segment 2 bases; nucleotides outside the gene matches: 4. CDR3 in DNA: TGTGCCAGCAGCCCCGGACTAGCGGCCTACAATGAGCAGTTCTTC. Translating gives CASSPGLAAYNEQFF.

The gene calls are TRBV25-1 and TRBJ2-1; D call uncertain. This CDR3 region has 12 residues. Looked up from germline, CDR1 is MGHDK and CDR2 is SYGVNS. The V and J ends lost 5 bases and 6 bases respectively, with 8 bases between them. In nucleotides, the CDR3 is TGTGCCAGCAGTTACGGGTTCAATGAGCAGTTCTTC. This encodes CASSYGFNEQFF.